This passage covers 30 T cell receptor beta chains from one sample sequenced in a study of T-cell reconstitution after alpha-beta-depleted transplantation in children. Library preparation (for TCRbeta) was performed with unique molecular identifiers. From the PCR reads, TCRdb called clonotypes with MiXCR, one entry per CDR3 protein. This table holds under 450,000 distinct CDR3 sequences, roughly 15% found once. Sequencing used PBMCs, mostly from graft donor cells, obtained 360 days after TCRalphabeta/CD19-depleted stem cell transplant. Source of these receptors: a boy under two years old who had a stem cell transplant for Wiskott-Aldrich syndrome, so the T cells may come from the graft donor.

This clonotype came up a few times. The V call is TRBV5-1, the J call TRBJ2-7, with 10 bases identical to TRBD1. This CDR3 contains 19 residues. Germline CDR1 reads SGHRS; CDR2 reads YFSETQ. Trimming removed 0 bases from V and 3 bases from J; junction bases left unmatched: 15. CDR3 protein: CASSLGLWRIRDRGYEQYF. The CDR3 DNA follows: TGCGCCAGCAGCTTGGGACTGTGGAGGATCCGGGACAGGGGCTACGAGCAGTACTTC. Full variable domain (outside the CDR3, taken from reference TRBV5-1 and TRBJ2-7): KAGVTQTPRYLIKTRGQQVTLSCSPISGHRSVSWYQQTPGQGLQFLFEYFSETQRNKGNFPGRFSGRQFSNSRSEMNVSTLELGDSALYLCASSLGLWRIRDRGYEQYFGPGTRLTVT.

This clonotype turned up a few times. CDR3 region: CASSSTLGAWTTEAFF. The CDR3 nucleotides read TGTGCCAGCAGTTCGACGCTCGGGGCTTGGACGACTGAAGCTTTCTTT. The gene calls are TRBV27 and TRBJ1-1; a weak D match, TRBD1 (5 bases). The V gene lost 4 bases and the J gene lost 5 bases, with 20 bases spanning the gap. The CDR3 length is 16 residues. Germline V CDR1 and CDR2: MNHEY, SMNVEV (reference sequence).

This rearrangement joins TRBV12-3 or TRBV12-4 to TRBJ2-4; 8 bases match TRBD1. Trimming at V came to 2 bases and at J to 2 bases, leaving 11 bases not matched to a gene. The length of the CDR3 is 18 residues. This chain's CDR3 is CASSLSQGAWVTKNIQYF. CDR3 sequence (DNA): TGTGCCAGCAGTTTAAGTCAGGGGGCCTGGGTAACCAAAAACATTCAGTACTTC.

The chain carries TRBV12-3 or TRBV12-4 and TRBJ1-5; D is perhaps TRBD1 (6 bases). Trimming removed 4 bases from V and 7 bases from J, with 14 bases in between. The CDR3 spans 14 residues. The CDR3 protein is CASSSRQVGQPQHF. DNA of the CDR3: TGTGCCAGCAGTTCCAGACAGGTAGGGCAGCCCCAGCATTTT.

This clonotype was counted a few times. CDR3 nucleotides: TGTGCCAGCAGCTTAGAAGGGACTAGCGGGAGAACCAAAAACATTCAGTACTTC. Translation gives CASSLEGTSGRTKNIQYF. The chain carries TRBV7-6 and TRBJ2-4, with TRBD2 matching 14 bases. Germline V lookup: CDR1 SGHVS, CDR2 FNYEAQ. The length of the CDR3 is 18 residues. V trimming: 1 base; J trimming: 2 bases; junction bases outside the gene matches: 4.

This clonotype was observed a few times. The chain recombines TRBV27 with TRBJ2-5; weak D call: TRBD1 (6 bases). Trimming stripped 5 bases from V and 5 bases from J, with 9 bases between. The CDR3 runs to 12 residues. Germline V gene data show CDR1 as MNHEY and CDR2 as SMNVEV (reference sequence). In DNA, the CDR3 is TGTGCCAGCAGTCCAGGGGACGAGACCCAGTACTTC. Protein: CASSPGDETQYF.

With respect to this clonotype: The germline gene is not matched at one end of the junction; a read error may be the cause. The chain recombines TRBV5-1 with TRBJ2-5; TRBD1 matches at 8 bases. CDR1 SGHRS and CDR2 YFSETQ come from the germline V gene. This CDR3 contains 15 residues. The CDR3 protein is CSSSYGQGKLETQYF. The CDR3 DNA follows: TGCTCCAGCAGCTACGGACAGGGAAAACTAGAGACCCAGTACTTC.

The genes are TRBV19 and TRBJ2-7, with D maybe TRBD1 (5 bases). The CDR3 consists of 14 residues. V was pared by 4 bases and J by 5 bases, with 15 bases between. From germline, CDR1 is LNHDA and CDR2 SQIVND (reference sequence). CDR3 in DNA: TGTGCCAGTAGTACAGGGTTTTTTTCCGACGAGCAGTACTTC. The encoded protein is CASSTGFFSDEQYF.

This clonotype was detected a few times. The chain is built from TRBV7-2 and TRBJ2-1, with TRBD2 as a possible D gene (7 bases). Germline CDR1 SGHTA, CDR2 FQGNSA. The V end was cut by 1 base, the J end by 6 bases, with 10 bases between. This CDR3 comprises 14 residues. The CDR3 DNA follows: TGTGCCAGCAGCTTAGTGGGGGGGCCCAATGAGCAGTTCTTC. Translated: CASSLVGGPNEQFF.

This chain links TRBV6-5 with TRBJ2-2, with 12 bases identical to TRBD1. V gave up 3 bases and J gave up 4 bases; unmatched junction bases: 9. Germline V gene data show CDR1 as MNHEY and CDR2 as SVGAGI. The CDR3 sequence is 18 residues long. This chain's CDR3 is CASSYLPGQGAGTGELFF. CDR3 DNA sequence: TGTGCCAGCAGTTATCTACCGGGACAGGGGGCCGGCACCGGGGAGCTGTTTTTT.

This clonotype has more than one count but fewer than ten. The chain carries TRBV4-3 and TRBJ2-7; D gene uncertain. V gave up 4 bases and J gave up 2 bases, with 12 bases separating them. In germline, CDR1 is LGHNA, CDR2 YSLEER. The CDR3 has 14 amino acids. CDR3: CASSPSGYPYEQYF. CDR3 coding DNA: TGCGCCAGCAGCCCCAGTGGGTATCCCTACGAGCAGTACTTC.

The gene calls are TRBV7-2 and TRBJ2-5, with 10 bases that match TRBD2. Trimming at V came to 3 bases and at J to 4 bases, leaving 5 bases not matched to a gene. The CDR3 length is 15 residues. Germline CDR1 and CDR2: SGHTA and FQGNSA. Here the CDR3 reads CASSFLAGESETQYF. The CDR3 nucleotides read TGTGCCAGCAGCTTCCTAGCGGGAGAGTCAGAGACCCAGTACTTC.

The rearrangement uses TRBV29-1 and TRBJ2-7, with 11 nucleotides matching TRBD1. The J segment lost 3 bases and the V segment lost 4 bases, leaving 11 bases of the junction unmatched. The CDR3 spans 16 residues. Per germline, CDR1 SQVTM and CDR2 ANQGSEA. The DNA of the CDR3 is TGCAGCGTTGCCCGGACAGGGGGCGAGGCTAGCTACGAGCAGTACTTC. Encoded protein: CSVARTGGEASYEQYF.

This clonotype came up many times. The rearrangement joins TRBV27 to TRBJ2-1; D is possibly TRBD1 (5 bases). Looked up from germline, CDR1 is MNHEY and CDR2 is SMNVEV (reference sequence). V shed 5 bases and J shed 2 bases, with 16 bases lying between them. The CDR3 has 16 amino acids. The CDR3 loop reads CASSPGAGLPYNEQFF. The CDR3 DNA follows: TGTGCCAGCAGTCCTGGGGCCGGTTTACCCTACAATGAGCAGTTCTTC.

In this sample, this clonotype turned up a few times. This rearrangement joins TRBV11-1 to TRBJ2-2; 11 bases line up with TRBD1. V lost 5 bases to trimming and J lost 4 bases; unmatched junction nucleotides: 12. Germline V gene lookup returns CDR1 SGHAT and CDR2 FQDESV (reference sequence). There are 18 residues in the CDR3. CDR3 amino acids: CASSNTPDRGQGTGELFF. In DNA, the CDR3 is TGTGCCAGCAGCAACACCCCGGACAGGGGGCAAGGCACCGGGGAGCTGTTTTTT.

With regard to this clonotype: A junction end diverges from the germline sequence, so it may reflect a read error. The CDR3 protein is CASTWRSTNTQYF. The CDR3 coding sequence is TGTGCCAGCACGTGGAGATCCACAAATACGCAGTATTTT. The chain couples TRBV2 to TRBJ2-3, with no clear D. CDR1 is SNHLY and CDR2 is FYNNEI in the germline V gene. The CDR3 length is 13 residues.

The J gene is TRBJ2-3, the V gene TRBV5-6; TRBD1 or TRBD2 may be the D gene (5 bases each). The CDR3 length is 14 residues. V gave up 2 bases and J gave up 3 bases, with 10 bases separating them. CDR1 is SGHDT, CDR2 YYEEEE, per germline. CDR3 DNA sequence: TGTGCCAGCAGCTTCGGGTGGGGGACAGATACGCAGTATTTT. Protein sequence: CASSFGWGTDTQYF.

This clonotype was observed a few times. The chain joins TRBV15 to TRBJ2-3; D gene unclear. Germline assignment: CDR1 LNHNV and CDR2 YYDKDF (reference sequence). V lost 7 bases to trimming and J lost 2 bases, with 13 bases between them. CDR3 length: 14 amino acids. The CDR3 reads CATTLSQLTDTQYF. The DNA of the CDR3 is TGTGCCACCACCTTGTCCCAACTCACAGATACGCAGTATTTT.

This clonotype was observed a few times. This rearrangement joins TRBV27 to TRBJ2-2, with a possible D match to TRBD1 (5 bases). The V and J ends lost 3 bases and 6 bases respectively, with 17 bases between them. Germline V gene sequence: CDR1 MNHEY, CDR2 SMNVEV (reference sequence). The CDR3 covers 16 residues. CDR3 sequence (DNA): TGTGCCAGCAGTTTCCGCAGACAGACGGATGCCGGGGAGCTGTTTTTT. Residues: CASSFRRQTDAGELFF.

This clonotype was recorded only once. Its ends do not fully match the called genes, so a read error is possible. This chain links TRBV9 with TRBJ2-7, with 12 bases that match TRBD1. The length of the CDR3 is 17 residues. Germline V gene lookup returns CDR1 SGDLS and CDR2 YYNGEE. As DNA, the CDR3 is TGTGCCGGCAGCGACCCCGGGACAGGGGGCGAACCCTACGAGCAGTACTTC. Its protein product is CAGSDPGTGGEPYEQYF.

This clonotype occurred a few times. The chain's CDR3 is CASSKAAFYEQYF. The CDR3 DNA is TGTGCCAGCAGCAAAGCGGCATTCTACGAGCAGTACTTC. The chain is built from TRBV21-1 and TRBJ2-7. TRBV21-1 is described as a pseudogene. The CDR3 is 13 residues long.

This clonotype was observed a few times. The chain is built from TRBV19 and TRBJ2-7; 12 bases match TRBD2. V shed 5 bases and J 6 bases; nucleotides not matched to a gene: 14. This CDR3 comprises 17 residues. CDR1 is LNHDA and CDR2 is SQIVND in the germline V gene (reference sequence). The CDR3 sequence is CASSLAGGPSSAIEQYF. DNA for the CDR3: TGTGCCAGTAGTCTAGCGGGAGGGCCCTCTTCAGCGATCGAGCAGTACTTC.

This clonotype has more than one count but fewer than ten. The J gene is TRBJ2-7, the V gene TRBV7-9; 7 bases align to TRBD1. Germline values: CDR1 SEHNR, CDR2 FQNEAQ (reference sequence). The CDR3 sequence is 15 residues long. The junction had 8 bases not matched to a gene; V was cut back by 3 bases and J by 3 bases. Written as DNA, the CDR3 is TGTGCCAGCAGCTTGAGGGGACAGAGAAACTACGAGCAGTACTTC. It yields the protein CASSLRGQRNYEQYF. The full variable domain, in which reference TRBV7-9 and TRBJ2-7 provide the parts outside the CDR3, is DTGVSQNPRHKITKRGQNVTFRCDPISEHNRLYWYRQTLGQGPEFLTYFQNEAQLEKSRLLSDRFSAERPKGSFSTLEIQRTEQGDSAMYLCASSLRGQRNYEQYFGPGTRLTVT.

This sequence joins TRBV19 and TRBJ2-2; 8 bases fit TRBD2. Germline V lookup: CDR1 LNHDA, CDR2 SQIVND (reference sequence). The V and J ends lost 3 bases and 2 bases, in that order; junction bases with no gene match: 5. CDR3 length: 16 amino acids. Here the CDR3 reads CASSMTGTRNTGELFF. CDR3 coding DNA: TGTGCCAGTAGTATGACCGGGACTAGAAACACCGGGGAGCTGTTTTTT.

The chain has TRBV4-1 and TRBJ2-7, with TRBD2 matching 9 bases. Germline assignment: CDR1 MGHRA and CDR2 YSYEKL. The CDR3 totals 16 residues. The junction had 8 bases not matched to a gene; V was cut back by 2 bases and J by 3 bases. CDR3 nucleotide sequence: TGCGCCAGCAGCCAAAGGTCTAGCGGGGATGGCTACGAGCAGTACTTC. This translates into CASSQRSSGDGYEQYF.

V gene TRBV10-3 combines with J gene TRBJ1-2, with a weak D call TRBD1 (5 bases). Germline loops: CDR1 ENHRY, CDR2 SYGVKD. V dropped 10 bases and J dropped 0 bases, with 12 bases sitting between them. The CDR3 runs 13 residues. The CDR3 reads CATRLGANYGYTF. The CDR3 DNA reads TGTGCCACCCGGCTGGGGGCTAACTATGGCTACACCTTC.

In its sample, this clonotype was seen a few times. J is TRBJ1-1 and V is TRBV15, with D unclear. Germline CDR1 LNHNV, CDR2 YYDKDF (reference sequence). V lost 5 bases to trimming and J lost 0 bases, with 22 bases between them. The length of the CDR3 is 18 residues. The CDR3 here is CATSQGGPLRLLNTEAFF. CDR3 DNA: TGTGCCACCAGCCAAGGAGGGCCTCTCCGACTCCTGAACACTGAAGCTTTCTTT.

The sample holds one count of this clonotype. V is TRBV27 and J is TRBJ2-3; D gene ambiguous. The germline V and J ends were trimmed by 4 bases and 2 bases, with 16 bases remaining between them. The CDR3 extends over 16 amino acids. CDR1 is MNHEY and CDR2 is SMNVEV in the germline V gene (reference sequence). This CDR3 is CASSSLGPAHTDTQYF. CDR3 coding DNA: TGTGCCAGCAGTTCGCTGGGCCCGGCCCACACAGATACGCAGTATTTT.

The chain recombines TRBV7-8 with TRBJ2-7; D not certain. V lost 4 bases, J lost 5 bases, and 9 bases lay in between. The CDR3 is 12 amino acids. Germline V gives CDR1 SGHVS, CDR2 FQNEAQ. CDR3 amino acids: CASSCCPDEQYF. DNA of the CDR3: TGTGCCAGCAGCTGCTGCCCGGACGAGCAGTACTTC.

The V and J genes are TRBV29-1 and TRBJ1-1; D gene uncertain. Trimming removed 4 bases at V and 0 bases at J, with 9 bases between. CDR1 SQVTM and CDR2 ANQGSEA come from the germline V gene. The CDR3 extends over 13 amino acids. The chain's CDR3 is CSVAPRLNTEAFF. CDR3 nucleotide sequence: TGCAGCGTTGCGCCCAGGTTGAACACTGAAGCTTTCTTT.